This T cell receptor (beta chain) was sequenced in a study of T-cell memory formation after mild COVID-19. This clonotype was seen more than once but under ten times. The CDR3 loop spans 14 amino acids. The V and J ends lost 3 bases and 4 bases, in that order; junction bases with no gene match: 6. Germline V gene data show CDR1 as SGDLS and CDR2 as YYNGEE. Using constant-segment primers, 5'RACE produced TCR alpha and TCR beta cDNA libraries carrying sample barcodes and UMIs. Using its own MiXCR run on the 5' RACE reads, TCRdb lists one record per CDR3 protein. The table lists about 350,000 distinct CDR3 sequences, roughly 15% of them singletons, with 22% in the top ten.

Sequenced sample: PBMCs or a T cell subset sorted from them (not recorded which). The clonotype was recovered from a man younger than 35 who had mild COVID-19 (a few samples of this study predate the infection). Cell type and time point are not known. V gene TRBV9 combines with J gene TRBJ1-1; 7 bases match TRBD1. CDR3 DNA sequence: TGTGCCAGCAGCGCCCAGGGACAGCTCACTGAAGCTTTCTTT. It is translated as CASSAQGQLTEAFF.